This entry concerns a single T cell receptor (beta chain). This sample was included in a study of OX40 agonist ivuxolimab in advanced cancers. Sequencing was performed with immunoSEQ multiplex PCR; in TCRdb, only in-frame clones are kept and a portion is missing. The sample shows roughly 26,000 clones, roughly 70% of them seen only once. The CDR3 length is 15 residues. Germline CDR1 is LNHNV and CDR2 is YYDKDF (reference sequence). After removal of 4 bases from V and 9 bases from J, the junction contained 11 bases not matched to a gene. Sequenced material: CD4+ or CD8+ T cells sorted from blood, taken in a trial of the OX40 agonist ivuxolimab. The TCR was taken from an adult with an advanced solid tumor such as melanoma, head and neck, liver or kidney cancer. The J gene is TRBJ2-1, the V gene TRBV15; 8 nucleotides line up with TRBD1. The chain's CDR3 is CATSISGTGVSEQFF. For the CDR3, the DNA is TGTGCCACCAGCATATCCGGGACAGGCGTTAGTGAGCAGTTCTTC.